Described below is a single T cell receptor beta chain sequence and its context. The data derive from a study of somatic mutations in cytotoxic T cells in rheumatoid arthritis. Study context: Right after diagnosis, and before any treatment had started, patient peripheral blood (roughly 29 ml EDTA) was drawn.

Profiled with immunoSEQ multiplex PCR; TCRdb holds only in-frame clones, not every one. The sample shows about 19,000 clones, approximately 83% of them seen only once. The study pulled out CD4+ and CD8+ cells with positive magnetic bead selection and then checked their purity by flow cytometry. The CDR3 length is 15 residues. The V gene's germline CDR1 is MDHEN and CDR2 SYDVKM. V gave up 6 bases and J gave up 7 bases, with 19 bases separating them. The clonotype was recovered from a man between 18 and 35 years old with rheumatoid arthritis. The rearrangement links TRBV28 to TRBJ1-3; D is possibly TRBD1 (6 bases). The specimen was CD8+ T cells sorted from blood. The CDR3 bases are TGTGCCAGCAGCTATAACCGGGGGGGCCTGAACACCATATATTTT. This sequence encodes CASSYNRGGLNTIYF.